Detailed here is one T cell receptor beta chain. Its antigen remains unknown. The assay that was used to sequence DNA from cultured CD4+ T cells was the Oncomine TCR Beta short-read assay. One entry per CDR3 protein, called by TCRdb with MiXCR from the PCR reads. The table has over 10,000 distinct CDR3 sequences, approximately 63% seen once. Treatment described: approximately nine-day PBMC culture with coronavirus spike peptide pools or control peptides (ViraFEST assay). ViraFEST sequenced TCRs after peptide-pool expansion of antigen-specific T cells. Looked up from germline, CDR1 is DFQATT and CDR2 is SNEGSKA (reference sequence). V lost 1 base and J lost 0, with 22 bases in between. This CDR3 has 18 residues. The data derive from a study of vaccination and CD4 T cells after COVID-19. Study observations and caveats: Convalescent patients displayed a median 86.3% of reactive clones emerging only post-vaccination.

The sequenced sample consisted of CD4+ T cells from blood, cultured in vitro. V usage is TRBV20-1 and J usage is TRBJ2-7; the D gene could be TRBD1 or TRBD2 (5 bases each). The sequence derives from a human donor who had recovered from COVID-19. Written as DNA, the CDR3 is TGCAGTGCTAGAGGGCCCCCCCGAGGGGCAAAAAGCTCCTACGAGCAGTACTTC. Encoded protein: CSARGPPRGAKSSYEQYF.